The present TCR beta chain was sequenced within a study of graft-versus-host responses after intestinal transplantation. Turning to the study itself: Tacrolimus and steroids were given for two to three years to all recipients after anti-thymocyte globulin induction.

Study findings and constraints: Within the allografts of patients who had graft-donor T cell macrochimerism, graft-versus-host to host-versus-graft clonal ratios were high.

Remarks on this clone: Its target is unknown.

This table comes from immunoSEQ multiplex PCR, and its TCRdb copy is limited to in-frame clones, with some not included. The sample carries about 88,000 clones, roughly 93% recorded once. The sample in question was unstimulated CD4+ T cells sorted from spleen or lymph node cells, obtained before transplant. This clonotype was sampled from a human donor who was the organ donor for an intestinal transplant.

CDR3: CASSNGGTQYF. The CDR3 coding sequence is TGTGCCAGCAGCAACGGGGGTACGCAGTATTTT. This chain uses TRBV27 with TRBJ2-3; perhaps TRBD2 as D (6 bases). V was cut by 6 bases and J by 8 bases, with 9 bases left in between. The CDR3 runs 11 residues. Germline V gives CDR1 MNHEY, CDR2 SMNVEV (reference sequence).